This T cell receptor beta chain was recorded in a study of T-cell memory formation after mild COVID-19. Regarding the study as a whole: Pre-infection memory harbored some responding clones, suggesting cross-reactive memory joined.

Concerning this clonotype: The target antigen is unknown.

Each CDR3 protein is one row after TCRdb ran MiXCR on the 5' RACE reads. The table includes about 600,000 distinct CDR3 sequences, less than 25% detected once. The TCR comes from an adult woman who had mild COVID-19 (a few samples of this study predate the infection). Cell type and time point are not known. Source material: PBMCs or a T cell subset sorted from them (not recorded which).

This CDR3 is CATSRGDWQGASFTEAFF. For the CDR3, the DNA is TGTGCCACCAGCAGAGGGGACTGGCAGGGGGCGAGTTTTACTGAAGCTTTCTTT. The rearrangement uses TRBV15 and TRBJ1-1; 8 positions agree with TRBD1. After removal of 1 base from V and 5 bases from J, the junction contained 15 bases not matched to a gene. The germline V gene encodes CDR1 LNHNV and CDR2 YYDKDF (reference sequence). The CDR3 totals 18 residues.